This TCR beta chain was captured by sequencing in a study of cytomegalovirus exposure and HLA in healthy donors. This PCR relied on a set of 60 Vbeta primers and 13 Jbeta primers. Method: immunoSEQ multiplex PCR; TCRdb's copy keeps in-frame clones and lacks some. The sample carries approximately 150,000 clones, 77% recorded once. Germline values: CDR1 LGHNA, CDR2 YSLEER. The CDR3 covers 19 residues. Trimming at V came to 0 bases and at J to 4 bases, leaving 14 bases not matched to a gene. This clone has only a few counts. This receptor was obtained from a woman in her 30s in good health and CMV-seropositive. The sample was PBMCs. This chain uses TRBV4-3 with TRBJ2-7; 11 bases line up with TRBD2. The CDR3 loop reads CASSQDSGTSGRGGYEQYF. In DNA form, the CDR3 reads TGCGCCAGCAGCCAAGATTCCGGGACTAGCGGACGAGGGGGATACGAGCAGTACTTC.